This is a list of T cell receptor beta chains from one sample in a study of human CD4 T cells and Enterobacteriaceae. Measured with immunoSEQ multiplex PCR; TCRdb has only the in-frame clones, and not every one. The data contain some 810 clones, 46% of them seen just once; the ten biggest clones take up approximately 43%. Sequencing was done on a sample of bacteria-reactive CD4+ T cells grown in culture. The receptors derive from a human donor in good health. The CDR3 runs from the conserved cysteine through the conserved F or W. Fields, in order: D gene, V gene, clone size, J gene, CDR3 DNA, CDR3 protein. D genes are given only for firm matches. For some rows the clone size is stated as once, few or many, or as a class when expanded; others skip it.

>TRBD2|TRBV27|medium-sized|TRBJ2-7
TGTGCCAGCAGCCTAGCCGGGACTAGAGGCTACGAGCAGTACTTC
CASSLAGTRGYEQYF
>.|TRBV6-4|.|TRBJ1-4
TGTGCCAGCGCTTACCAAAAATATGAAAAACTGTTTTTT
CASAYQKYEKLFF
>TRBD2|TRBV7-2|.|TRBJ2-7
TGTGCCAGCAGCGATACTAGCGGTCCCTACGAGCAGTACTTC
CASSDTSGPYEQYF
>.|TRBV5-3|.|TRBJ1-4
TGTGCCAGCAGTCGGACGGCCTTTAATGAAAAACTGTTTTTT
CASSRTAFNEKLFF
>.|TRBV11-3|.|TRBJ1-3
TGTGCCAGCAGCCTCGACACAGGAGCTGGAAACACCATATATTTT
CASSLDTGAGNTIYF
>.|TRBV2|.|TRBJ2-1
TGTGCCAGCAGTCAAGACCACAATGAGCAGTTCTTC
CASSQDHNEQFF
>.|TRBV10-1|.|TRBJ2-7
TGCGCCAGCAGTGAGCGGGGGCCCCCTTTCGAGCAGTACTTC
CASSERGPPFEQYF
>.|TRBV10-3|.|TRBJ2-1
TGTGCCATCAGTGAGTCGCTGGGGACGCATGAGCAGTTCTTC
CAISESLGTHEQFF
>TRBD2|TRBV11-3|.|TRBJ2-1
TGTGCCAGCAGCTTAGAAGGTAAGAGCGGGAGAAGAAACAATGAGCAGTTCTTC
CASSLEGKSGRRNNEQFF
>TRBD2|TRBV28|.|TRBJ2-2
TGTGCCAGCAGTTTATACGGGGTCGGGACTAGCGGGGCGAGGAACACCGGGGAGCTGTTTTTT
CASSLYGVGTSGARNTGELFF
>.|TRBV27|few|TRBJ1-3
TGTGCCAGCAGTTTGAATGCTGGAAACACCATATATTTT
CASSLNAGNTIYF
>.|TRBV4-2|large|TRBJ2-7
TGTGCCAGCAGCCAAGATCTAGGGTTAGGCGAGCAGTACTTC
CASSQDLGLGEQYF
>.|TRBV2|.|TRBJ1-6
TGTGCCAGCAGTGACAGGATCTCACCCCTCCACTTT
CASSDRISPLHF
>.|TRBV19|large|TRBJ2-2
TGTGCCAGTAGTTCACCTAACACCGGGGAGCTGTTTTTT
CASSSPNTGELFF
>.|TRBV7-2|.|TRBJ2-1
TGTGCCAGCGGCGCTGGAGTGGGTGAGCAGTTCTTC
CASGAGVGEQFF
>.|TRBV7-3|large|TRBJ2-7
TGTGCCAGCAGCTTAATGGGAGGGGGTCAGTACGAGCAGTACTTC
CASSLMGGGQYEQYF
>.|TRBV28|few|TRBJ2-2
TGTGCCAGCAGCCTCTTTAGCGGAACCAACACCGGGGAGCTGTTTTTT
CASSLFSGTNTGELFF
>TRBD1|TRBV2|once|TRBJ2-7
TGTGCCAGCAGCCCGGACAGGGGCTCTTACGAGCAGTACTTC
CASSPDRGSYEQYF
>.|TRBV5-1|medium-sized|TRBJ2-1
TGCGCCAGCAGCCGAAGGGGCTCCTACAATGAGCAGTTCTTC
CASSRRGSYNEQFF
>.|TRBV30|.|TRBJ2-5
TGTGCCTGGGACCGAAATAGCGAAGAGACCCAGTACTTC
CAWDRNSEETQYF
>TRBD2|TRBV5-6|.|TRBJ2-7
TGTGCCAGCAGCCTCGAACTAGCGGGTAACGAGCAGTACTTC
CASSLELAGNEQYF
>TRBD1|TRBV6-4|.|TRBJ2-7
TGTGCCAGCAGTGACTCTTACCGGGACAGGCGAGAAAACGAGCAGTACTTC
CASSDSYRDRRENEQYF
>TRBD2|TRBV5-1|medium-sized|TRBJ2-3
TGCGCCAGCAGCTTGGGACTAGCGGGAGCGGATACGCAGTATTTT
CASSLGLAGADTQYF
>.|TRBV19|.|TRBJ1-2
TGTGCCAGTAGTGGGTATCCAAATCGAAAGACCTATGGCTACACCTTC
CASSGYPNRKTYGYTF
>TRBD1|TRBV6-5|few|TRBJ2-7
TGTGCCAGCAGTCGGGACAGGGGGTACGAGCAGTACTTC
CASSRDRGYEQYF
>.|TRBV11-2|.|TRBJ2-3
TGTGCCAGCAGCTTCAACAGGATAAGCACAGATACGCAGTATTTT
CASSFNRISTDTQYF
>TRBD1|TRBV12-5|.|TRBJ2-5
TGTGCTAGTGGTTTGGTGCAGGGGGCCGAGGAGACCCAGTACTTC
CASGLVQGAEETQYF
>.|TRBV9|.|TRBJ1-3
TGTGCCAGCAGCGTAGGGGGCACCTCTGGAAACACCATATATTTT
CASSVGGTSGNTIYF
>.|TRBV5-1|.|TRBJ1-4
TGCGCCAGCAGCTTCGGTGAAAAACTGTTTTTT
CASSFGEKLFF
>.|TRBV5-5|.|TRBJ1-4
TGTGCCAGCAGTCGGACGGCCTTTAATGAAAAACTGTTTTTT
CASSRTAFNEKLFF
>TRBD2|TRBV6-5|large|TRBJ2-2
TGTGCCAGCAGTTACTCGGCGGGAGGGGTCGCCGGGGAGCTGTTTTTT
CASSYSAGGVAGELFF
>.|TRBV9|.|TRBJ1-3
TGTGCCAGCAGCGCCGGGCACGGGGGTCCTGGAAACACCATATATTTT
CASSAGHGGPGNTIYF
>.|TRBV10-3|.|TRBJ2-2
TGTGCCATCAGTGATCGGACAGACACCGGGGAGCTGTTTTTT
CAISDRTDTGELFF
>.|TRBV6-4|.|TRBJ2-1
TGTGCCAGCAGTGACGGGGGAGGGGGCAATGAGCAGTTCTTC
CASSDGGGGNEQFF
>.|TRBV28|large|TRBJ2-7
TGTGCCAGCAGTTTATCGGGGGCCCGCGGGGGCCAGTACTTC
CASSLSGARGGQYF
>TRBD1|TRBV5-4|.|TRBJ1-4
TGTGCCAGCAGCTCCGGACAGGCTGAAAAACTGTTTTTT
CASSSGQAEKLFF
>TRBD1|TRBV7-9|medium-sized|TRBJ1-1
TGTGCCAGCAGCCTGGGACAGGGCCCTACCCCGATGAACACTGAAGCTTTCTTT
CASSLGQGPTPMNTEAFF
>TRBD2|TRBV6-1|medium-sized|TRBJ2-5
TGTGCCAGCAGTGAAATGGGTGGACTAGCGGGAGGAGAGACCCAGTACTTC
CASSEMGGLAGGETQYF
>TRBD2|TRBV9|few|TRBJ2-2
TGTGCCAGCTCCCGGACTAGCGATTACCCCGGGGAGCTGTTTTTT
CASSRTSDYPGELFF
>.|TRBV5-8|few|TRBJ1-5
TGTGCCAGCAGCTTCCCCTCGGAGGGGCTGGGCAATCAGCCCCAGCATTTT
CASSFPSEGLGNQPQHF
>.|TRBV5-8|large|TRBJ1-5
TGTGCCAGCAGCTTGTATCAGAATACTTACCCATCTACCCAGCATTTT
CASSLYQNTYPSTQHF
>.|TRBV19|.|TRBJ2-7
TGTGCCAGTAGAGGTACAGGGCCCGAGCAGTACTTC
CASRGTGPEQYF
>TRBD2|TRBV19|medium-sized|TRBJ2-2
TGTGCCGTAGCGGGAGTGAACACCGGGGAGCTGTTTTTT
CAVAGVNTGELFF
>.|TRBV18|medium-sized|TRBJ1-2
TGTGCCAGCTCACCAGAACAGGGTCTTGGCTACACCTTC
CASSPEQGLGYTF
>TRBD1|TRBV11-3|.|TRBJ2-7
TGTGCCAGCAGTTCCGGACAGGGGGACTTCTACGAGCAGTACTTC
CASSSGQGDFYEQYF
>TRBD2|TRBV11-3|.|TRBJ2-1
TGTGCCAGCAGCTTAGTAACACTAGCGGGAGGTATAAATGAGCAGTTCTTC
CASSLVTLAGGINEQFF
>TRBD2|TRBV5-1|.|TRBJ2-1
TGCGCCAGCAGAGCAGCCGGGACTAGATCCAATGAGCAGTTCTTC
CASRAAGTRSNEQFF
>.|TRBV6-6|medium-sized|TRBJ1-3
TGTGCCAGCAGCCTCAACTCTGGAAACACCATATATTTT
CASSLNSGNTIYF
>TRBD1|TRBV6-5|.|TRBJ2-1
TGTGCCAGCAGTTACTCGGGACAGGGCAACAATGAGCAGTTCTTC
CASSYSGQGNNEQFF
>.|TRBV9|.|TRBJ2-1
TGTGCCAGCAGCGTAGGCGGCACCGCGGGAAATGAGCAGTTCTTC
CASSVGGTAGNEQFF
>.|TRBV5-5|.|TRBJ2-3
TGTGCCAGCAGCTTGGGTAGGAACAGGGCTGATACGCAGTATTTT
CASSLGRNRADTQYF
>.|TRBV30|few|TRBJ2-2
TGTGCCTGGAGCGCGGGGCCCGAAAAAAGGATCACCGGGGAGCTGTTTTTT
CAWSAGPEKRITGELFF
>.|TRBV27|once|TRBJ2-2
TGTGCCAGCGGCAGCGCGAACACCGGGGAGCTGTTTTTT
CASGSANTGELFF
>TRBD1|TRBV6-6|.|TRBJ2-7
TGTGCCAGCAGTCGGGACAGGGGGTACGAGCAGTACTTC
CASSRDRGYEQYF
>.|TRBV28|.|TRBJ2-2
TGTGCCAGCAGTTCGACTGCGACGCGAATCACCGGGGAGCTGTTTTTT
CASSSTATRITGELFF
>.|TRBV5-5|once|TRBJ1-5
TGTGCCAGCAGCTTGTATCAGAATACTTACCCATCTACCCAGCATTTT
CASSLYQNTYPSTQHF
>TRBD2|TRBV6-6|few|TRBJ2-3
TGTGCCAGCAGTTCGACTAGCGGGAGAGGGGCAGATACGCAGTATTTT
CASSSTSGRGADTQYF
>.|TRBV13|large|TRBJ1-2
TGTGCCAGCAGTCGGGGACGCCCGACGGACCGCTACACCTTC
CASSRGRPTDRYTF
>TRBD1|TRBV28|.|TRBJ1-6
TGTGCCAGCAGTCCCGGGACAGGGAAATCACCCCTCCACTTT
CASSPGTGKSPLHF
>.|TRBV20-1|.|TRBJ2-5
TGCAGTGCTGGCTCGGGGGAGACCCAGTACTTC
CSAGSGETQYF